This paragraph covers one T cell receptor gamma chain sequence. TCRdb called clones anew from the reads with CATT. The sample holds approximately 800 gamma-chain clones, about 50% seen once. This specimen belongs to a study of gamma-delta chains in newborns, infants, children. Across the study: Innate gammadelta T cells reportedly expand polyclonally right after birth, driven by microbial exposure, per the title.

The source is a child who was a newborn, infant or young child, either healthy, febrile or measles-vaccinated (not recorded which). The sequenced sample consisted of blood.

In DNA form, the CDR3 reads TGTGCCACCTGGGACAGGTCTCCCAATTATTATAAGAAACTCTTT. It translates to CATWDRSPNYYKKLF. No call was made for the V gene; the J gene is TRGJ1 or TRGJ2. The length of the CDR3 is 15 residues.